This T cell receptor (beta chain) was documented in a study of OX40 agonist ivuxolimab in advanced cancers. Turning to the study itself: Partial responses were recorded for three patients, including one with hepatocellular carcinoma and two with cutaneous melanoma.

The assay was immunoSEQ multiplex PCR, and TCRdb's table has in-frame clones only and misses some. The sample includes some 42,000 clones, around 84% of them seen just once. Study results and caveats: Relative to CD4+, CD8+ T cells held more expanded clones on average. Expanded peripheral T cells had an undetermined antigen specificity. Within 6 weeks, CD4+ and CD8+ blood T cells expanded clonally at 0.1 to 3.0 mg/kg.

Trimming shortened V by 4 bases and J by 3 bases, and 16 bases separated the two germline ends. The CDR3 runs to 15 residues. CDR1 is SGDLS and CDR2 is YYNGEE in the germline V gene. Concerning this clone itself: The antigen is not known.

The chain links TRBV9 to TRBJ2-5, with D possibly matching TRBD2 (5 bases). This TCR came from an adult with an advanced solid tumor such as melanoma, head and neck, liver or kidney cancer. Sequencing was performed on CD4+ or CD8+ T cells sorted from blood, taken in a trial of the OX40 agonist ivuxolimab. As DNA, the CDR3 is TGTGCCAGCAGCCCCAGTCGGGGTAGGGAAGAGACCCAGTACTTC. Amino acids: CASSPSRGREETQYF. Complete variable domain (other parts from reference TRBV9 and TRBJ2-5): DSGVTQTPKHLITATGQRVTLRCSPRSGDLSVYWYQQSLDQGLQFLIQYYNGEERAKGNILERFSAQQFPDLHSELNLSSLELGDSALYFCASSPSRGREETQYFGPGTRLLVL.